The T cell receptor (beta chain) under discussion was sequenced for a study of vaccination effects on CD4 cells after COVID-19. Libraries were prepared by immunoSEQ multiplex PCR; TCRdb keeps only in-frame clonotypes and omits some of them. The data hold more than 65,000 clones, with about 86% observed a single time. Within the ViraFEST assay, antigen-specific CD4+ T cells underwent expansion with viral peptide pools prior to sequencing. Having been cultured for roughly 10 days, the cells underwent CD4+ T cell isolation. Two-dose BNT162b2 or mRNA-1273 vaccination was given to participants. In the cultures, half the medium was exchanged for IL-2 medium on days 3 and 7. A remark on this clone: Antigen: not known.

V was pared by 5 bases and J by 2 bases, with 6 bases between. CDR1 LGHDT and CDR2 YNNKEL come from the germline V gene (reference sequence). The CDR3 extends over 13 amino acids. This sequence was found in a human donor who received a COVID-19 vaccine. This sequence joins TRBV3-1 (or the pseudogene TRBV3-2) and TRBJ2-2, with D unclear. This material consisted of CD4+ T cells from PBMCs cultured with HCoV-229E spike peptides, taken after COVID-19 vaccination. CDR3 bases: TGTGCCAGCAGCAAAACTAACACCGGGGAGCTGTTTTTT. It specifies CASSKTNTGELFF.